This TCR beta chain was captured in a study of blood T cell repertoires in COVID-19 (dated by TCRdb to about 2020). Study-wide context: Samples from collaborators originated in the United States, Italy and Spain and spanned both the acute and convalescent phases of COVID-19. Where HLA class I and class II types were available, the types were taken from metadata supplied by the sample provider, not from assay-based typing. Samples were obtained from the ongoing ImmuneRACE study (first 160 participants) and from roughly 1,300 subjects provided by 6 global collaborators. The sample metadata nearly always contained a de-identified subject ID, COVID-19 status, age in years and sex. Deeply sampled blood TCRbeta repertoires from subjects exposed to, actively infected with, or recovered from COVID-19 were included in the dataset. The prospective study material was composed of cDNA or gDNA derived from T cells, B-cell-depleted T cells, or PBMCs. The repertoires were made available in a free public database intended to serve as a resource for research on the immune response to SARS-CoV-2. What the authors observed across the whole study: The amount of clinical and demographic metadata varied by source and participant and was provided uncurated.

Each collaborating institution followed its own protocols to collect whole blood in K2EDTA tubes. For TCRbeta analysis, collaborators shipped samples as frozen whole blood, isolated PBMCs, or DNA extracted from either of those sample types. The immunoSEQ Assay, a bias-controlled multiplex PCR, was used to amplify TCRbeta CDR3 regions from genomic DNA. Concerning the study's data processing: The number of nucleated cells in each sample was estimated from the amplification of reference gene primers within the assay. Sequence reads were collapsed and filtered to measure the absolute abundance of every unique TCRbeta CDR3 rearrangement. For each sample, productive Simpson clonality was calculated by taking the square root of Simpson's diversity index across productive rearrangements. The table comes from immuneACCESS by way of TCRdb, which keeps in-frame sequences with V and J called. Part of the clones is missing from these tables; in studies checked, under half for an unresolved V gene and the rest for unknown reasons. V and J calls and clone size are given by that table; D and trimming were obtained from the DNA. Across this sample there are around 280,000 clones, with around four fifths seen only once. The ten top clones hold around 3.7% of the sample.

Turning to this clone: No antigen is known for it. Base qualities were left out, and no much larger clone turns up one base away.

The material sequenced was peripheral blood. This receptor was identified in a woman aged 45 to 65 with active or convalescent COVID-19.

The DNA sequence is given as TGCGCCAGCAGCCCAGGGCTAGCGGGACACTACAATGAGCAGTTCTTC. This is translated as CASSPGLAGHYNEQFF. The chain is encoded by TRBV5-1 joined to TRBJ2-1; 9 bases in the junction line up with TRBD2. Unmatched junction bases come to 8, with V trimmed by 4 bases and J by 3 bases. CDR1 is given as SGHRS and CDR2 as YFSETQ, both from the germline V gene. Measured from the cysteine to the phenylalanine, the CDR3 is 16 residues long. CDR3 DNA only is kept here, 48 bases in frame from base 1.